These T cell receptor beta chains were read from a single sample in a study of T cell responses to AZD1222 COVID-19 vaccine. Assay used: immunoSEQ multiplex PCR; TCRdb lists only in-frame clones, some missing. The data hold about 140,000 clones, with 88% observed a single time. Here the sequenced sample was peripheral blood, taken 28 days after the second AZD1222 dose. Receptors originate from an adult who received the AZD1222 COVID-19 vaccine. The CDR3 runs from the conserved cysteine through the conserved F or W. The D gene is left open where the match is weak. The size field is filled for only some rows; it gives once, few, many or a size class.

17 . TRBJ1-3 TRBV10-3 . TGTGCCATCAGTGAAGAGTCGGGAGCAGGAACCCGAAACACCATATATTTT CAISEESGAGTRNTIYF
13 . TRBJ1-5 TRBV19 . TGTGCCAGTAGTATTTTTGGGGACGGGCCCCAGCATTTT CASSIFGDGPQHF
10 . TRBJ1-2 TRBV29-1 . TGCAGCGGGTATGTGGAGGGCTACACCTTC CSGYVEGYTF
11 . TRBJ2-7 TRBV7-9 . TGTGCCAGCAGTGGATCCTACGAGCAGTACTTC CASSGSYEQYF
15 . TRBJ2-3 TRBV19 . TGTGCCAGTAGAACCCAAGGGTTTAGCACAGATACGCAGTATTTT CASRTQGFSTDTQYF
15 . TRBJ2-7 TRBV4-3 . TGCGCCAGCAGCCAAGCCCGAAACAACGCCTACGAGCAGTACTTC CASSQARNNAYEQYF
14 TRBD1 TRBJ1-5 TRBV30 . TGTGCCTGGAGTGAGGGACAGGGAGGACAGCCCCAGCATTTT CAWSEGQGGQPQHF
15 . TRBJ2-1 TRBV11-2 . TGTGCCAGCAATCAACAGGGATCAGGGGCCAATGAGCAGTTCTTC CASNQQGSGANEQFF
15 . TRBJ2-7 TRBV25-1 . TGTGCCAGCAGTGAAGAGTGGGCAGGGTCCTACGAGCAGTACTTC CASSEEWAGSYEQYF
14 . TRBJ1-3 TRBV5-1 . TGCGCCAGCAGCCGGGACAACTCTGGAAACACCATATATTTT CASSRDNSGNTIYF
19 TRBD1 TRBJ2-7 TRBV7-9 . TGTGCCAGCAGCGCGTTTCCGGGACAGGGTCCATCTTTGGCCTACGAGCAGTACTTC CASSAFPGQGPSLAYEQYF
14 . TRBJ1-1 TRBV7-8 . TGTGCCAGCAGCGTGACAGGCATGAACACTGAAGCTTTCTTT CASSVTGMNTEAFF
19 . TRBJ2-6 TRBV28 once TGTGCCAGCAGTTTAATCGGCGCGGATGGATATTCTGGGGCCAACGTCCTGACTTTC CASSLIGADGYSGANVLTF
16 . TRBJ2-7 TRBV28 few TGTGCCAGCAGTTTGTCTGGTCCTCGGGGGATCCACGAGCAGTACTTC CASSLSGPRGIHEQYF
13 . TRBJ2-3 TRBV10-1 . TGCGCCAGCAGTGATCGCAGGGAAGGTACGCAGTATTTT CASSDRREGTQYF
13 . TRBJ2-7 TRBV28 . TGTGCCAGCAGTTTGGAGAAGCCCTACGAGCAGTACTTC CASSLEKPYEQYF
11 . TRBJ1-3 TRBV30 . TGTGCCTTAGACTCTGGAAACACCATATATTTT CALDSGNTIYF
16 . TRBJ1-6 TRBV4-3 . TGCGCCAGCAGCCAAGAGGAGAGGGAGGGTCGGACACCCCTCCACTTT CASSQEEREGRTPLHF
15 TRBD1 TRBJ1-2 TRBV5-4 . TGTGCCAGCAGCTTGACAGGGGGAAACAGCGGTGGCTACACCTTC CASSLTGGNSGGYTF
12 . TRBJ1-1 TRBV19 . TGTGCCAGTAGTATGGTGGGGAGGGAAGCTTTCTTT CASSMVGREAFF
17 . TRBJ1-1 TRBV19 few TGTGCCACCCTTAATGTCCGGGGCGGGTGGGCGAACACTGAAGCTTTCTTT CATLNVRGGWANTEAFF
13 . TRBJ1-2 TRBV5-6 . TGTGCCAGCAGCTCACAGGGTAACTATGGCTACACCTTC CASSSQGNYGYTF
14 TRBD2 TRBJ2-5 TRBV6-5 . TGTGCCAGCAGCCGTAGCGGGAGCCAAGAGACCCAGTACTTC CASSRSGSQETQYF
16 . TRBJ2-7 TRBV28 . TGTGCCAGCAGTTCACCCCAGGACTCCATCCGAGGGGAGCAGTACTTC CASSSPQDSIRGEQYF
15 TRBD2 TRBJ2-1 TRBV4-1 few TGCGCCAGCAGCCCGACTAGCGCCTCGGCGGATGAGCAGTTCTTC CASSPTSASADEQFF
15 . TRBJ1-6 TRBV6-5 . TGTGCCAGCACCTATAACGAGGGGTCTAATTCACCCCTCCACTTT CASTYNEGSNSPLHF
15 TRBD2 TRBJ2-3 TRBV5-1 . TGCGCCAGCAGCCCTCCGGGACTAGCCCCAGATACGCAGTATTTT CASSPPGLAPDTQYF
14 . TRBJ2-7 TRBV10-3 . TGTGCCATCAGTGAAGGTCCAGGGGTGCGCGAGCAGTACTTC CAISEGPGVREQYF
17 . TRBJ2-6 TRBV7-2 . TGTGCCAGCAGCCCACAGGGTGCTTACTCTGGGGCCAACGTCCTGACTTTC CASSPQGAYSGANVLTF
13 . TRBJ1-6 TRBV27 . TGTGCCAGCAGTTTATCTGGGGGATCACCCCTCCACTTT CASSLSGGSPLHF
14 . TRBJ2-3 TRBV6-2/TRBV6-3 . TGTGCCAGCAGTTACTCGGGCGGTTTCGATACGCAGTATTTT CASSYSGGFDTQYF
11 TRBD2 TRBJ2-1 TRBV27 once TGTGCGACTAGCGGGGCGCGGGAGCAGTTCTTC CATSGAREQFF
15 . TRBJ2-2 TRBV9 once TGTGCCAGCAGCCTAGAATTGGGGAACACCGGGGAGCTGTTTTTT CASSLELGNTGELFF
15 . TRBJ1-3 TRBV28 few TGTGCCAGCAGCTCCGGGCCTTCCTCTGGAAACACCATATATTTT CASSSGPSSGNTIYF
13 . TRBJ1-2 TRBV2 . TGTGCCAGCAGTGCGGGGGGCCACTATGGCTACACCTTC CASSAGGHYGYTF
15 TRBD1 TRBJ2-1 TRBV28 . TGTGCCAGCAGTATCGGGACAGGGGGCCTTCCTGAGCAGTTCTTC CASSIGTGGLPEQFF
12 . TRBJ1-1 TRBV28 . TGTGCCAGCAGTTTCCTATACACTGAAGCTTTCTTT CASSFLYTEAFF
12 . TRBJ2-5 TRBV7-9 . TGTGCCAGCAGCTTAACTAATCCGCCCCAGTACTTC CASSLTNPPQYF